Each of the 9 T cell receptor beta chains below was sequenced from the same sample in a study of shared clonotypes between healthy human individuals. TCRdb's table, derived via immunoSEQ multiplex PCR, lists solely in-frame clones and lacks some. The table includes more than 2,000,000 clones, over 85% detected once. The material sequenced was naive CD4+ T cells sorted from blood. Sample subset: CD45RA+ positively selected. The receptors come from a young man in good health.

The chain couples TRBV6-5 to TRBJ2-7; TRBD2 matches at 12 bases. After removal of 4 bases from V and 6 bases from J, the junction contained 10 bases not matched to a gene. The CDR3 totals 16 residues. Germline V lookup: CDR1 MNHEY, CDR2 SVGAGI. The CDR3 protein is CASSSGALAGGSEQYF. CDR3 nucleotides: TGTGCCAGCAGTTCGGGGGCACTAGCGGGGGGATCCGAGCAGTACTTC.

This chain joins TRBV7-8 and TRBJ1-1; D unclear. This CDR3 spans 13 amino acids. CDR1 is SGHVS and CDR2 is FQNEAQ in the germline V gene. The V gene lost 5 bases and the J gene lost 7 bases, with 14 bases spanning the gap. This CDR3 reads CASSLALRIEAFF. CDR3 in DNA: TGTGCCAGCAGCCTCGCCCTCCGGATTGAAGCTTTCTTT.

The V call is TRBV11-3, the J call TRBJ2-5; D is uncertain. V was shortened by 1 base and J by 3 bases, with 9 bases between the two germline ends. CDR3 length equals 14 residues. Germline assignment: CDR1 SGHNT and CDR2 YENEEA. The CDR3 sequence: CASSLGHGEETQYF. The CDR3 DNA is TGTGCCAGCAGCTTAGGCCACGGTGAAGAGACCCAGTACTTC.

This sequence joins TRBV2 and TRBJ2-5; 16 nucleotides match TRBD2. V gave up 6 bases and J gave up 4 bases; unmatched junction bases: 8. Germline loops: CDR1 SNHLY, CDR2 FYNNEI. This CDR3 is 17 amino acids long. CDR3 sequence reads: CASRKGLAGGPGETQYF. In DNA form, the CDR3 reads TGTGCCAGCAGAAAGGGACTAGCGGGGGGGCCGGGAGAGACCCAGTACTTC.

The chain combines TRBV6-5 with TRBJ2-7; D gene ambiguous. This CDR3 spans 16 amino acids. Trimming cost V 0 bases and J 1 base, with 13 bases left between them. Germline V CDR1 and CDR2: MNHEY, SVGAGI. The CDR3 DNA sequence: TGTGCCAGCAGTTACTCGAACCCGAGAATTTCCTACGAGCAGTACTTC. It encodes CASSYSNPRISYEQYF.

The V gene is TRBV7-9, the J gene TRBJ2-5; D is perhaps TRBD2 (5 bases). Per germline, CDR1 SEHNR and CDR2 FQNEAQ (reference sequence). This CDR3 spans 15 amino acids. The V gene lost 5 bases and the J gene lost 5 bases, with 18 bases spanning the gap. Here the CDR3 DNA reads TGTGCCAGCAGCCCGGGGATTTTAGTGGAGGAGACCCAGTACTTC. Protein: CASSPGILVEETQYF.

This rearrangement joins TRBV25-1 to TRBJ2-5; TRBD2 matches 7 bases. Germline V gene data show CDR1 as MGHDK and CDR2 as SYGVNS. Losses at the gene ends were 3 bases for V and 5 bases for J; bases not matched to a gene: 6. The CDR3 has 14 amino acids. CDR3 sequence reads: CASSESTSWETQYF. In DNA, the CDR3 is TGTGCCAGCAGTGAGTCGACTAGCTGGGAGACCCAGTACTTC. Together with reference TRBV25-1 and TRBJ2-5, the CDR3 gives the full variable domain: EADIYQTPRYLVIGTGKKITLECSQTMGHDKMYWYQQDPGMELHLIHYSYGVNSTEKGDLSSESTVSRIRTEHFPLTLESARPSHTSQYLCASSESTSWETQYFGPGTRLLVL.

The rearrangement uses TRBV27 and TRBJ2-4; perhaps D is TRBD1 or TRBD2 (5 bases each). V lost 0 bases and J lost 0, with 9 bases in between. Germline CDR1 reads MNHEY; CDR2 reads SMNVEV (reference sequence). The CDR3 is 16 residues long. In DNA, the CDR3 is TGTGCCAGCAGTTTATCATGGGGGTTAGCCAAAAACATTCAGTACTTC. The encoded protein is CASSLSWGLAKNIQYF.

The chain couples TRBV9 to TRBJ2-1, with D tentatively TRBD1 or TRBD2 (5 bases each). CDR1 and CDR2 from the germline V gene are SGDLS and YYNGEE. This CDR3 has 11 amino acids. CDR3 coding DNA: TGTGCTTCTGGGGCGGGCAATGAGCAGTTCTTC. It codes for CASGAGNEQFF. Supplemented by reference TRBV9 and TRBJ2-1, the full variable domain reads DSGVTQTPKHLITATGQRVTLRCSPRSGDLSVYWYQQSLDQGLQFLIQYYNGEERAKGNILERFSAQQFPDLHSELNLSSLELGDSALYFCASGAGNEQFFGPGTRLTVL.